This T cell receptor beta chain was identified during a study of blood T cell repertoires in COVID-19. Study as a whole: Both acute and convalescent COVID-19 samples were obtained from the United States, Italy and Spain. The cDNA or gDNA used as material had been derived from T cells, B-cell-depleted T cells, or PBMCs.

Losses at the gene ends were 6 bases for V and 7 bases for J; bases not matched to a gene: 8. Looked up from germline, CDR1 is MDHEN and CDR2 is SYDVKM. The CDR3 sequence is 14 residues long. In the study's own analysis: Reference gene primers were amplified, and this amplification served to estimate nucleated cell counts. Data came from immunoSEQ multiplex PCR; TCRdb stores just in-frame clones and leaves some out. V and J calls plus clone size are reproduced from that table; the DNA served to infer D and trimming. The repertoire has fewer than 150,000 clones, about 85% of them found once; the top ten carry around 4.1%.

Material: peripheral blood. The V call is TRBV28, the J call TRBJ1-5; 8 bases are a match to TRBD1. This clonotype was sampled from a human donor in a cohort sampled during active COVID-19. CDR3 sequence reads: CASSKTGERQPQHF. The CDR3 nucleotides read TGTGCCAGCAGCAAGACAGGGGAACGGCAGCCCCAGCATTTT.